At least ten counts were recorded for the clone carrying this TCR beta chain. Its specificity is not known. This specimen comes from a study of human T cells and chemical hapten exposure. Overall study: Donors were sensitized with 2% DPC on the upper inner arm. Findings and limits, study-wide: Expanded TCR counts at PT1 went up together with patch test score, a positive correlation.

This CDR3 is built from 15 residues. The germline V and J ends were trimmed by 4 bases and 4 bases, with 20 bases remaining between them. Germline-derived CDR1 and CDR2 are DFQATT and SNEGSKA (reference sequence). Time point meaning: patch test 3, about 24 weeks after DPC sensitization. Treatment in this sample: therapeutic diphenylcyclopropenone sensitization with weekly scalp DPC. What the library attached to individual cDNA molecules were unique molecular identifiers. From the RACE reads, TCRdb called clonotypes with MiXCR, one entry per CDR3 protein. This table has about 82,000 distinct CDR3 sequences, 10% to 15% appearing once.

The genes are TRBV20-1 and TRBJ2-7; possibly TRBD2 for D (5 bases). This TCR derives from a woman between 50 and 59 years old with alopecia areata. Some clones in this sample may be carry-over from other donors' samples. This specimen was whole blood, taken in connection with sensitization to the hapten diphenylcyclopropenone (DPC). CDR3 sequence (DNA): TGCAGTGCTACCACCCGCGGGCTAGCTAAATACGAGCAGTACTTC. It yields the protein CSATTRGLAKYEQYF.